Given below is one T cell receptor (beta chain) in context. The data were produced by immunoSEQ multiplex PCR, yet TCRdb's version contains in-frame clones alone and is incomplete. The table lists approximately 75,000 clones, around 87% of them singletons, with less than 20% in the top ten. The data were obtained in a study of T cell responses to AZD1222 COVID-19 vaccine. V gave up 2 bases and J gave up 0 bases; unmatched junction bases: 5. CDR1 is SGHAT, CDR2 FQDESV, per germline (reference sequence). This CDR3 comprises 16 residues. The receptor comes from an adult who received the AZD1222 COVID-19 vaccine. Sequencing used peripheral blood, obtained 28 days after the second AZD1222 dose. J is TRBJ1-1 and V is TRBV11-1; 8 bases align to TRBD1. As DNA, the CDR3 is TGTGCCAGCAGCTTAAACAGGGGGACAATGAACACTGAAGCTTTCTTT. Its protein is CASSLNRGTMNTEAFF.